These 29 T cell receptor beta chains were sequenced from one sample in a study of T cell repertoires in cytomegalovirus infection. TCRdb re-derived calls from the reads in MiXCR, one entry per CDR3 protein. The sample carries some 500,000 distinct CDR3 sequences, roughly a third recorded once. For these receptors, no antigen is known. The material was cultured PBMCs, obtained from culture after CMV antigen stimulation. The receptors here all came from a human donor in good health (CMV status not recorded). Some clones in this sample may be carry-over from other donors' samples.

Many counts were recorded for this clonotype. V gene TRBV7-9 combines with J gene TRBJ1-6, with a weak D call TRBD1 (6 bases). Per germline, CDR1 SEHNR and CDR2 FQNEAQ (reference sequence). This CDR3 has 14 amino acids. Deletions cut 7 bases from V and 7 bases from J, with 14 bases between. CDR3 protein: CASIGTGWNSPLHF. For the CDR3, the DNA is TGTGCCAGCATAGGAACAGGGTGGAATTCACCCCTCCACTTT.

The CDR3 bases are TGTGCCAGCAGCCTGGACAGGGCCCGGAACTCCTACGAGCAGTACGTC. Its protein product is CASSLDRARNSYEQYV. The chain uses TRBV14 and TRBJ2-7; TRBD1 agrees at 8 bases. Per germline, CDR1 SGHDN and CDR2 FVKESK. The trim removed 4 bases at V and 0 bases at J, leaving 8 bases unmatched. This CDR3 contains 16 residues.

In DNA, the CDR3 is TGTGCCAGCAGTTTTGCCCCTCTTGTTTCAGATACGCAGTATTTT. Amino acids: CASSFAPLVSDTQYF. This chain links TRBV12-3 or TRBV12-4 with TRBJ2-3; D unclear. This CDR3 region has 15 residues. V lost 3 bases and J 4 bases, leaving 14 bases between the germline ends.

J is TRBJ2-2 and V is TRBV12-3 or TRBV12-4; unclear D gene. Deletions cut 3 bases from V and 6 bases from J, with 2 bases between. The CDR3 length is 11 residues. The CDR3 nucleotides are TGTGCCAGCAGTTTTTCCGGGGAGCTGTTTTTT. Translation: CASSFSGELFF.

This clonotype was seen more than once but under ten times. The chain carries TRBV20-1 and TRBJ2-1; D is unclear. V lost 2 bases and J lost 4, with 9 bases in between. The length of the CDR3 is 13 residues. The germline gives CDR1 DFQATT, CDR2 SNEGSKA (reference sequence). CDR3 sequence reads: CSARPAIYNEQFF. CDR3 nucleotide sequence: TGCAGTGCTAGACCCGCTATTTACAATGAGCAGTTCTTC.

The sample holds a few counts of this clonotype. The rearrangement uses TRBV28 and TRBJ2-7; the D is unclear. V shed 8 bases and J shed 3 bases, with 14 bases lying between them. The CDR3 is 13 residues long. Germline V gives CDR1 MDHEN, CDR2 SYDVKM. CDR3 sequence: CASGSVDYYEQYF. The CDR3 nucleotides are TGTGCCAGCGGGTCCGTAGATTACTACGAGCAGTACTTC.

The chain employs TRBV11-2 and TRBJ1-2; D remains ambiguous. Germline V gene lookup returns CDR1 SGHAT and CDR2 FQNNGV. This CDR3 contains 13 residues. Trimming removed 2 bases at V and 3 bases at J, with 7 bases between. The CDR3 nucleotides read TGTGCCAGCAGCTTAATTCCAGACTATGGCTACACCTTC. This encodes CASSLIPDYGYTF.

Only a few counts were recorded for this clonotype. The V call is TRBV7-6, the J call TRBJ2-7, with TRBD2 identical over 12 bases. The CDR3 is made up of 17 amino acids. Germline CDR1 SGHVS, CDR2 FNYEAQ. The V gene end was trimmed by 5 bases and the J gene end by 3 bases; junction bases not matched to a gene: 11. CDR3 DNA sequence: TGTGCCAGCAGCCCGAGGGGGGCGACTAGCGGGAGCTACGAGCAGTACTTC. Translation: CASSPRGATSGSYEQYF.

This clonotype has just a few counts. The V gene is TRBV20-1, the J gene TRBJ2-3; D is perhaps TRBD2 (5 bases). CDR3 size: 12 residues. Trimming removed 2 bases from V and 3 bases from J, with 6 bases in between. The germline CDR1 and CDR2 sequences are DFQATT and SNEGSKA (reference sequence). This CDR3 reads CSARSGTDTQYF. The CDR3 DNA is TGCAGTGCTAGATCGGGGACAGATACGCAGTATTTT.

V is TRBV15 and J is TRBJ1-3; D remains ambiguous. There are 11 residues in the CDR3. The V gene's germline CDR1 is LNHNV and CDR2 YYDKDF (reference sequence). Trimming removed 8 bases at V and 7 bases at J, with 9 bases between. CDR3 nucleotides: TGTGCCACCGGGATTCACAACACCATATATTTT. Amino acid sequence: CATGIHNTIYF.

This clonotype was observed a few times. The genes are TRBV7-2 and TRBJ2-1; possible D gene TRBD2, 6 bases. Trimming cost V 5 bases and J 2 bases, with 13 bases left between them. Germline loops: CDR1 SGHTA, CDR2 FQGNSA. This CDR3 region has 15 residues. CDR3: CASSHGRRTYNEQFF. For the CDR3, the DNA is TGTGCCAGCAGCCACGGGAGACGCACCTACAATGAGCAGTTCTTC. Filled out from reference TRBV7-2 and TRBJ2-1, the complete variable domain reads GAGVSQSPSNKVTEKGKDVELRCDPISGHTALYWYRQSLGQGLEFLIYFQGNSAPDKSGLPSDRFSAERTGGSVSTLTIQRTQQEDSAVYLCASSHGRRTYNEQFFGPGTRLTVL.

Here the CDR3 reads CATSSPTANSGGYTF. For the CDR3, the DNA is TGTGCCACCAGCAGCCCCACGGCGAATTCGGGTGGCTACACCTTC. The chain joins TRBV15 to TRBJ1-2; D call uncertain. Trimming took 3 bases from V and 7 from J, leaving 18 bases between them. The germline V gene has CDR1 LNHNV and CDR2 YYDKDF (reference sequence). The length of the CDR3 is 15 residues. Combining the CDR3 with reference TRBV15 and TRBJ1-2 gives the whole variable domain DAMVIQNPRYQVTQFGKPVTLSCSQTLNHNVMYWYQQKSSQAPKLLFHYYDKDFNNEADTPDNFQSRRPNTSFCFLDIRSPGLGDTAMYLCATSSPTANSGGYTFGSGTRLTVV.

The sample holds a few counts of this clonotype. The rearrangement joins TRBV7-8 to TRBJ2-5, with D tentatively TRBD1 (6 bases). Germline-derived CDR1 and CDR2 are SGHVS and FQNEAQ. Trimming removed 5 bases from V and 1 base from J, with 8 bases in between. The CDR3 extends over 13 amino acids. The CDR3 sequence is CASSHRVQETQYF. CDR3 DNA sequence: TGTGCCAGCAGCCACAGGGTCCAAGAGACCCAGTACTTC. Full variable domain (remainder filled in from reference TRBV7-8 and TRBJ2-5): GAGVSQSPRYKVAKRGQDVALRCDPISGHVSLFWYQQALGQGPEFLTYFQNEAQLDKSGLPSDRFFAERPEGSVSTLKIQRTQQEDSAVYLCASSHRVQETQYFGPGTRLLVL.

The chain joins TRBV7-9 to TRBJ2-3; D is perhaps TRBD2 (5 bases). The CDR3 contains 13 residues. The germline V gene encodes CDR1 SEHNR and CDR2 FQNEAQ (reference sequence). V lost 5 bases and J 4 bases, leaving 10 bases between the germline ends. CDR3 protein: CASSERAADTQYF. The CDR3 nucleotides are TGTGCCAGCAGCGAGAGGGCTGCAGATACGCAGTATTTT.

The genes are TRBV14 and TRBJ2-5; D remains unclear. Germline V gene lookup returns CDR1 SGHDN and CDR2 FVKESK. The V gene lost 1 base and the J gene lost 9 bases, with 12 bases spanning the gap. CDR3 length: 13 residues. CDR3 protein: CASSQGSTASQYF. The CDR3 DNA is TGTGCCAGCAGCCAAGGTTCCACGGCGTCCCAGTACTTC.

The chain has TRBV10-3 and TRBJ2-3; D unresolved. V lost 3 bases and J lost 0, with 7 bases in between. Germline V lookup: CDR1 ENHRY, CDR2 SYGVKD. This CDR3 region has 14 residues. The CDR3 loop reads CAISDPTSTDTQYF. CDR3 DNA: TGTGCCATCAGTGACCCGACTAGCACAGATACGCAGTATTTT.

This clonotype was counted between two and nine times. The V gene is TRBV6-2 or TRBV6-3, the J gene TRBJ2-7; unclear D gene. The CDR3 sequence is 15 residues long. The V gene's germline CDR1 is MNHEY and CDR2 SVGEGT. The germline V and J ends were trimmed by 0 bases and 0 bases, with 9 bases remaining between them. The CDR3 DNA follows: TGTGCCAGCAGTTACTCCAACTGGGTCTCCTACGAGCAGTACTTC. Its translation: CASSYSNWVSYEQYF.

The J gene is TRBJ2-2, the V gene TRBV4-3; D ambiguous. The CDR3 is 15 residues long. V lost 1 base, J lost 6 bases, and 12 bases lay in between. Germline CDR1 LGHNA, CDR2 YSLEER. The CDR3 DNA follows: TGCGCCAGCAGCCAAGGGGTGGGATTCCCCGGGGAGCTGTTTTTT. Encoded protein: CASSQGVGFPGELFF.

The chain employs TRBV29-1 and TRBJ2-3; D might be TRBD2 (6 bases). Germline lookup yields CDR1 SQVTM and CDR2 ANQGSEA. V was pared by 1 base and J by 3 bases, with 8 bases between. The CDR3 has 13 residues. The CDR3 DNA reads TGCAGCGTTGAAGGCGGGAATACAGATACGCAGTATTTT. Its translation: CSVEGGNTDTQYF.

This clonotype has a single count. This chain connects TRBV7-2 to TRBJ2-1; 11 bases map to TRBD2. This CDR3 region has 16 residues. The trim removed 10 bases at V and 9 bases at J, leaving 17 bases unmatched. The germline gives CDR1 SGHTA, CDR2 FQGNSA. In DNA form, the CDR3 reads TGTGCCACCGGGACTAGCGGTAGAGGGTCTTCCATTGAGCAGTTCTTC. It translates to CATGTSGRGSSIEQFF. Variable domain in full (rest from reference TRBV7-2 and TRBJ2-1): GAGVSQSPSNKVTEKGKDVELRCDPISGHTALYWYRQSLGQGLEFLIYFQGNSAPDKSGLPSDRFSAERTGGSVSTLTIQRTQQEDSAVYLCATGTSGRGSSIEQFFGPGTRLTVL.

The chain couples TRBV6-1 to TRBJ2-1; D is unresolved. The CDR3 has 17 amino acids. Per the germline V gene, CDR1 is MNHNS and CDR2 is SASEGT. The V gene lost 0 bases and the J gene lost 0 bases, with 12 bases spanning the gap. The CDR3 is CASSEASGGLSYNEQFF. The CDR3 DNA follows: TGTGCCAGCAGTGAAGCGTCGGGCGGCCTCTCCTACAATGAGCAGTTCTTC.

V usage is TRBV5-6 and J usage is TRBJ1-2; the match to TRBD1 covers 8 bases. CDR1 SGHDT and CDR2 YYEEEE come from the germline V gene. This CDR3 contains 15 residues. Trimming removed 0 bases from V and 4 bases from J; junction bases left unmatched: 5. In nucleotides, the CDR3 is TGTGCCAGCAGCTTGGACCCCGGGACAGGCTATGGCTACACCTTC. Amino acid sequence: CASSLDPGTGYGYTF.

The rearrangement uses TRBV7-2 and TRBJ2-3; no clear D gene. Germline CDR1 SGHTA, CDR2 FQGNSA. The CDR3 consists of 16 residues. Between the trimmed V and J ends, which lost 1 base and 2 bases, there was a span of 13 bases. CDR3 region: CASSLEGRTPTDTQYF. CDR3 nucleotide sequence: TGTGCCAGCAGCTTAGAGGGCCGTACGCCCACAGATACGCAGTATTTT. The complete variable domain, with remaining parts taken from reference TRBV7-2 and TRBJ2-3, reads GAGVSQSPSNKVTEKGKDVELRCDPISGHTALYWYRQSLGQGLEFLIYFQGNSAPDKSGLPSDRFSAERTGGSVSTLTIQRTQQEDSAVYLCASSLEGRTPTDTQYFGPGTRLTVL.

This clonotype was counted a few times. The J gene is TRBJ2-7, the V gene TRBV19, with D maybe TRBD2 (5 bases). Germline values: CDR1 LNHDA, CDR2 SQIVND (reference sequence). The V end was cut by 6 bases, the J end by 2 bases, with 11 bases between. This CDR3 region has 13 residues. CDR3 protein: CASRGVFAYEQYF. The CDR3 nucleotides are TGTGCCAGTAGGGGAGTGTTCGCCTACGAGCAGTACTTC.

This rearrangement joins TRBV28 to TRBJ1-3; D uncertain. The V and J ends lost 3 bases and 9 bases respectively, with 3 bases between them. Germline CDR1 MDHEN, CDR2 SYDVKM. The CDR3 contains 10 residues. CDR3 amino acids: CASSLGTIYF. DNA for the CDR3: TGTGCCAGCAGTTTGGGCACCATATATTTT.

This clonotype was recorded a few times. The CDR3 loop is CASRTAAYEQYF. For the CDR3, the DNA is TGTGCCAGCAGGACGGCCGCCTACGAGCAGTACTTC. This chain joins TRBV12-3 or TRBV12-4 and TRBJ2-7; unclear D gene. The CDR3 has 12 residues. V dropped 6 bases and J dropped 2 bases, with 8 bases sitting between them.

V usage is TRBV20-1 and J usage is TRBJ2-3, with TRBD2 matching over 10 bases. CDR1 and CDR2 from the germline V gene are DFQATT and SNEGSKA (reference sequence). The CDR3 consists of 14 residues. The CDR3 DNA reads TGCAGGGCAGCTAGCGGGAGTAATCCAGATACGCAGTATTTT. Amino acids: CRAASGSNPDTQYF.

The table lists this clonotype with many counts. The genes are TRBV7-2 and TRBJ2-1; 10 bases are shared with TRBD2. This CDR3 spans 16 amino acids. CDR1 and CDR2 from the germline V gene are SGHTA and FQGNSA. J gave up 7 bases and V 5 bases, and 11 bases lay outside the gene matches. In nucleotides, the CDR3 is TGTGCCAGCAGCGCCCGGCTAGCGGGAGTGGGGAATGAGCAGTTCTTC. It encodes CASSARLAGVGNEQFF.

The genes are TRBV6-5 and TRBJ2-3; TRBD2 aligns across 10 bases. V shed 5 bases and J 3 bases; nucleotides not matched to a gene: 5. CDR1 and CDR2 (germline): MNHEY, SVGAGI. The CDR3 is made up of 15 amino acids. In nucleotides, the CDR3 is TGTGCCAGCAGTCCACTAGCGGGAAAGACAGATACGCAGTATTTT. Amino acids: CASSPLAGKTDTQYF.